This is a list of T cell receptor beta chains from one sample in a study of T cell responses to AZD1222 COVID-19 vaccine. Using immunoSEQ multiplex PCR, the repertoire was profiled, and TCRdb retains in-frame clones only, with some absent. Here the sample spans roughly 190,000 clones, approximately 91% being singletons. Specimen: peripheral blood, collected on day 0 of AZD1222 vaccination. These receptors all stem from an adult in good health. Each CDR3 is given with its conserved first and last residue. The D gene is left open where the match is weak. Not every row has a clone size; where given, it reads once, few, many or a size class.

d_call j_call v_call clone_size cdr3_aa cdr3_nt
- TRBJ1-5 TRBV27 - CASSSPPAPQHF TGTGCCAGCAGTTCCCCACCCGCGCCCCAGCATTTT
- TRBJ1-1 TRBV19 - CASMVGTPNTEAFF TGTGCCAGTATGGTAGGGACCCCGAACACTGAAGCTTTCTTT
- TRBJ2-5 TRBV27 - CASSDQAAGQETQYF TGTGCCAGCAGTGACCAGGCGGCAGGCCAAGAGACCCAGTACTTC
- TRBJ1-1 TRBV5-5 once CASSLEDSQNTEAFF TGTGCCAGCAGCTTGGAGGACAGCCAGAACACTGAAGCTTTCTTT
- TRBJ1-2 TRBV29-1 once CSVEKPGLYGYTF TGCAGCGTTGAAAAGCCAGGGCTTTATGGCTACACCTTC
- TRBJ1-5 TRBV6-1 - CASNNQPQHF TGTGCCAGCAACAATCAGCCCCAGCATTTT
TRBD1 TRBJ1-3 TRBV27 few CASSSGTARNTIYF TGTGCCAGCAGTTCCGGGACAGCCAGAAACACCATATATTTT
- TRBJ2-3 TRBV4-1 - CASSLTNLAPDTQYF TGCGCCAGCAGCCTCACGAACCTAGCTCCAGATACGCAGTATTTT
- TRBJ1-2 TRBV5-1 - CASSLSIGREANYGYTF TGCGCCAGCAGCTTGTCCATCGGTAGGGAGGCTAACTATGGCTACACCTTC
TRBD1 TRBJ2-7 TRBV5-5 - CASSLTGTASSYEQYF TGTGCCAGCAGCTTAACCGGGACAGCAAGCTCCTACGAGCAGTACTTC
- TRBJ2-2 TRBV27 once CASSFSGHLTGELFF TGTGCCAGCAGTTTTAGCGGCCACCTCACCGGGGAGCTGTTTTTT
- TRBJ1-4 TRBV2 - CASGDGREKLFF TGTGCCAGCGGGGACGGGAGAGAAAAACTGTTTTTT
- TRBJ1-2 TRBV24-1 - CATSDPTHYGYTF TGTGCCACCAGTGATCCGACTCACTATGGCTACACCTTC
- TRBJ2-7 TRBV3-1/TRBV3-2 - CASSQDASSYYEQYF TGTGCCAGCAGCCAAGACGCCTCCTCTTACTACGAGCAGTACTTC
- TRBJ1-3 TRBV4-2 - CASSRMGGSGNTIYF TGTGCCAGCAGCCGTATGGGGGGCTCTGGAAACACCATATATTTT
- TRBJ2-3 TRBV24-1 - CATSDPDSPDTQYF TGTGCCACCAGTGACCCAGACAGCCCAGATACGCAGTATTTT
TRBD2 TRBJ2-3 TRBV11-2 - CASTLTSGTDTQYF TGTGCCAGCACCCTGACTAGCGGGACAGATACGCAGTATTTT
TRBD1 TRBJ2-1 TRBV3-1/TRBV3-2 - CASSQPGHRGVNEQFF TGTGCCAGCAGCCAACCGGGGCACAGGGGGGTCAATGAGCAGTTCTTC
- TRBJ1-1 TRBV6-1 - CASSEVRGTEAFF TGTGCCAGCAGTGAAGTCAGGGGCACTGAAGCTTTCTTT
- TRBJ1-3 TRBV5-5 - CASSTDSRNTIYF TGTGCCAGCAGCACCGACAGCCGAAACACCATATATTTT
TRBD2 TRBJ2-7 TRBV5-6 - CASSLEGTSGREGNYEQYF TGTGCCAGCAGCTTGGAAGGGACTAGCGGGAGGGAGGGCAACTACGAGCAGTACTTC
- TRBJ2-7 TRBV10-2 - CASSARYEQYF TGCGCCAGCAGTGCCCGATACGAGCAGTACTTC